The T cell receptor (beta chain) under discussion was sequenced for a study of tumor-infiltrating lymphocytes in primary liver carcinoma. On this clonotype: The CDR3 does not close with the conserved phenylalanine or tryptophan, likely indicating a read error.

The source of the blood RNA was unsorted whole blood, and germline DNA was extracted as well. The CDR3 contains 16 residues. The germline gives CDR1 MNHNS, CDR2 SASEGT. V lost 2 bases, J lost 3 bases, and 13 bases lay in between. The template, around 520 ng total RNA, yielded TCR beta cDNA made with a constant-region primer. Libraries covering TCR beta were generated through three nested multiplex PCR rounds (using a slightly modified ARM-PCR). PCR rounds one and two used TRBV1-TRBV30 forward primers with a C-beta reverse primer for 10 cycles each. TCRdb re-analysed the multiplex PCR reads in MiXCR, keeping a single row per CDR3 protein. The sample lists 330,000 or so distinct CDR3 sequences; approximately 65% were seen once.

This clonotype was obtained from a man aged 35-49 years with primary liver carcinoma and hepatitis B virus infection. Sample: peripheral blood. V usage is TRBV6-1 and J usage is TRBJ2-2, with D possibly TRBD2 on 5 matching bases. The CDR3 nucleotides are TGTGCCAGCAGTGAATATCAAGGGAGTCACACCGGGGAGCTGTTTTCT. Residues: CASSEYQGSHTGELFS.